The source of this T cell receptor (beta chain) is a study of patients and donors after allogeneic stem cell transplantation (dated by TCRdb to 2020 to 2022). Spanning cysteine to phenylalanine, the CDR3 consists of 15 amino acids. Kept here is only the CDR3 DNA, which spans 45 bases and is read in frame from base 1. V is reduced by 2 bases and J by 0 bases, leaving a spacing of 10 bases between them. CDR1 and CDR2 (SGHTA, FQGTGA) derive from the germline V gene. Library preparation used RT-PCR. Sequencing instrument: NextSeq 550. The raw public data were reprocessed by TCRdb itself: fastp quality trimming at Q25, MiXCR clonotype calling, in-frame beta chains only. CDR3 protein duplicates are merged, each entry listing the most common genes and DNA. A total of 70,000 to 75,000 distinct CDR3 sequences appear in this sample, about a quarter of them only once. The ten largest clones add up to about a quarter of the sample.

This clonotype was observed a handful of times. Its target antigen remains unknown. No base quality values were provided; no much bigger clone lies one nucleotide off. Material for sequencing was blood, either unsorted or a sorted T cell fraction (not recorded which). This sequence uses TRBV7-3 and TRBJ1-1; a confident D gene designation cannot be given. This sequence originates from a human donor who was either an allogeneic HSCT recipient or a stem cell or donor lymphocyte infusion donor (not recorded which). It is not recorded whose cells these are; they may come from a transplant donor. The DNA sequence reads TGTGCCAGCAGCTTATCAGTGGGATTGAACACTGAAGCTTTCTTT. Translated, it reads CASSLSVGLNTEAFF.